This TCR beta chain was captured in a study of molecular identifiers for immune sequencing clone quantification. Study-level results: In naive cells, under 1% of molecules belonged to clones above 20 RNA copies, against over 97% in effector cells.

Per the germline V gene, CDR1 is SGHVS and CDR2 is FNYEAQ. The CDR3 totals 15 residues. V lost 5 bases and J lost 1, with 13 bases in between. The table lists this clonotype with many counts. Its matching antigen is unknown. TCRdb reanalysed the PCR reads using MiXCR and keeps one entry per CDR3 protein. The sample shows about half a million distinct CDR3 sequences, over 20% of them seen only once. The gene calls are TRBV7-6 and TRBJ2-3, with a weak D call TRBD2 (7 bases). This clonotype was sampled from a human donor in good health. Some libraries in this study had Jurkat cell RNA spiked in. The sequenced sample was naive CD8+ T cells from blood, with Jurkat cell RNA spiked in. The subset denotes: FACS-sorted CD8+CD4-CCR7+CD45RA+ naive T cells. The CDR3 is CASSRLGGGTDTQYF. CDR3 nucleotides: TGTGCCAGCAGCCGACTAGGGGGGGGCACAGATACGCAGTATTTT.